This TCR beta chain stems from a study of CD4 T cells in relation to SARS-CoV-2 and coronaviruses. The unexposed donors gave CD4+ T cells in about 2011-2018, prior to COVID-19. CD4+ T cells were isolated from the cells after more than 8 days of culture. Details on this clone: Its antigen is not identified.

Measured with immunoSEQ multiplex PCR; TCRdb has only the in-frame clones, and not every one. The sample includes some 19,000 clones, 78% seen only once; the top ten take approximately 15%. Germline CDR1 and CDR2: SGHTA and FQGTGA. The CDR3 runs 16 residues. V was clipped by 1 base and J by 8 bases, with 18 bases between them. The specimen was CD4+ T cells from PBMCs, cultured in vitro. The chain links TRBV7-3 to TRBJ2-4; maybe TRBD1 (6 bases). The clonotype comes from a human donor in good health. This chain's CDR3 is CASSLIPSGRTDIQYF. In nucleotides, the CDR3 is TGTGCCAGCAGCTTAATCCCGAGCGGAAGGACAGACATTCAGTACTTC.